This T cell receptor (beta chain) derives from a study of regulatory T cells in long-lasting Graves disease. Specified time point: newly diagnosed GD, antithyroid drugs for less than 3 months. Generation of the TCR library employed RNA extracted from PBMCs. Library construction for TCR beta used iRepertoire HTBI primers and Arm-PCR of CDR3 regions. TCRdb reanalysed the multiplex PCR reads using MiXCR and keeps one entry per CDR3 protein. The sample records a few hundred thousand distinct CDR3 sequences, approximately 14% being singletons. This clonotype has more than one count but fewer than ten. CDR3 length: 14 residues. Germline V gives CDR1 SGDLS, CDR2 YYNGEE. V lost 0 bases and J lost 8, with 12 bases in between. The same data also contributed to another study, on T cells in Graves' hyperthyroidism and ophthalmopathy. That paper notes: Diagnoses used clinical symptoms, serum thyroxine and TRAb, thyroid ultrasound and orbital computed tomography.

This rearrangement joins TRBV9 to TRBJ2-1; D is ambiguous. The sequencing here drew on peripheral blood mononuclear cells (PBMCs), taken at new diagnosis, from a patient treated with antithyroid drugs. This receptor was obtained from a woman aged 50 to 65 with Graves disease. The CDR3 sequence is CASSVAPVSDEQFF. The CDR3 nucleotides are TGTGCCAGCAGCGTAGCCCCTGTTTCAGATGAGCAGTTCTTC.